The rows below give T cell receptor beta chains drawn from one sample of a study of CD8+ T cells in alopecia areata. Assay: immunoSEQ multiplex PCR; the TCRdb copy retains only in-frame clones and omits some. In the table there are tens of thousands of clones, over 25% of which are singletons. The sample here was CD8+ T cells sorted from blood, taken at week 4, from a patient treated with tofacitinib. The receptors here all came from a human donor with alopecia areata. Each CDR3 is given with its conserved first and last residue. The order of the fields is CDR3 DNA, CDR3 protein, J gene, D gene, V gene, clone size. A D gene is named only where the DNA matches it firmly. A clone size is listed for some rows: how often the clone was seen (once, few, many), or a class if it is expanded.

cdr3_nt: TGTGCCAGCAGTAGACCAGCGGGAGGGACCGGGGAGCTGTTTTTT; cdr3_aa: CASSRPAGGTGELFF; j_call: TRBJ2-2; d_call: TRBD2; v_call: TRBV6-5; clone_size: few
cdr3_nt: TGTGCCAGCAGCTTACCGGGACTAGCGGGGGGTGAGCAGTTCTTC; cdr3_aa: CASSLPGLAGGEQFF; j_call: TRBJ2-1; d_call: TRBD2; v_call: TRBV7-8; clone_size: few
cdr3_nt: TGTGCCAGCCTTCAAGAGGGACCCGGGGAGCTGTTTTTT; cdr3_aa: CASLQEGPGELFF; j_call: TRBJ2-2; d_call: NA; v_call: TRBV2; clone_size: NA
cdr3_nt: TGTGCCAGCAGTCCCCCAGCGGGAGGTAACGAGCAGTACTTC; cdr3_aa: CASSPPAGGNEQYF; j_call: TRBJ2-7; d_call: TRBD2; v_call: TRBV6-1; clone_size: few
cdr3_nt: TGCAGCACCGCAGGGGACTATGGCTACACCTTC; cdr3_aa: CSTAGDYGYTF; j_call: TRBJ1-2; d_call: NA; v_call: TRBV29-1; clone_size: NA
cdr3_nt: TGCAGCGTTGCGAAGGGCGGCCAGGAGGAGCAGTACTTC; cdr3_aa: CSVAKGGQEEQYF; j_call: TRBJ2-7; d_call: NA; v_call: TRBV29-1; clone_size: few
cdr3_nt: TGTGCCAGCAGCTCCGGGACAATTCCCTACGAGCAGTACTTC; cdr3_aa: CASSSGTIPYEQYF; j_call: TRBJ2-7; d_call: NA; v_call: TRBV9; clone_size: few
cdr3_nt: TGCAGCGTTGGGAGACGAGTCTCCTACGAGCAGTACTTC; cdr3_aa: CSVGRRVSYEQYF; j_call: TRBJ2-7; d_call: NA; v_call: TRBV29-1; clone_size: NA
cdr3_nt: TGCAGCGTCCGACAGTACTACGAGCAGTACTTC; cdr3_aa: CSVRQYYEQYF; j_call: TRBJ2-7; d_call: NA; v_call: TRBV29-1; clone_size: few
cdr3_nt: TGTGCCAGCAGCTCTTCCCCCCACTACGAGCAGTACTTC; cdr3_aa: CASSSSPHYEQYF; j_call: TRBJ2-7; d_call: NA; v_call: TRBV11-1; clone_size: NA
cdr3_nt: TGTGCCAGCAGCTTATCGCCGGCAGGGCCCGAGCAGTACTTC; cdr3_aa: CASSLSPAGPEQYF; j_call: TRBJ2-7; d_call: NA; v_call: TRBV7-2; clone_size: NA
cdr3_nt: TGCAGCGTCTCACCTTCTCCTACTAGCGGGAGCGTCCCTGAGCAGTTCTTC; cdr3_aa: CSVSPSPTSGSVPEQFF; j_call: TRBJ2-1; d_call: TRBD2; v_call: TRBV29-1; clone_size: NA
cdr3_nt: TGCGCCAGCAGCTTGGTCTCCGGTAATGAGCAGTTCTTC; cdr3_aa: CASSLVSGNEQFF; j_call: TRBJ2-1; d_call: NA; v_call: TRBV5-1; clone_size: few
cdr3_nt: TGTGCCAGCAGCCTAGCCCACAGGGCCGATGAGCAGTTCTTC; cdr3_aa: CASSLAHRADEQFF; j_call: TRBJ2-1; d_call: NA; v_call: TRBV7-9; clone_size: NA
cdr3_nt: TGCGCCAGCAGCCCCGGGACAGGGGACGGCTACACCTTC; cdr3_aa: CASSPGTGDGYTF; j_call: TRBJ1-2; d_call: TRBD1; v_call: TRBV5-1; clone_size: NA
cdr3_nt: TGCAGCGTTGAATCTTACCGTGGGGAAGTTGGAGCTTTCTTT; cdr3_aa: CSVESYRGEVGAFF; j_call: TRBJ1-1; d_call: NA; v_call: TRBV29-1; clone_size: once
cdr3_nt: TGCGCCAGCAGCCCCCAATCTAGCGGGAGCTGGGCTAATGAGCAGTTCTTC; cdr3_aa: CASSPQSSGSWANEQFF; j_call: TRBJ2-1; d_call: TRBD2; v_call: TRBV4-1; clone_size: NA
cdr3_nt: TGTGCCAGTAGTATACGCGGGTTCTCCTACGAGCAGTACTTC; cdr3_aa: CASSIRGFSYEQYF; j_call: TRBJ2-7; d_call: NA; v_call: TRBV19; clone_size: NA
cdr3_nt: TGCGCCAGCAGCCAAGATCTAGGACCATTCTCTGGGGCCAACGTCCTGACTTTC; cdr3_aa: CASSQDLGPFSGANVLTF; j_call: TRBJ2-6; d_call: NA; v_call: TRBV4-3; clone_size: NA
cdr3_nt: TGCGCCAGCAGCCAAGTCGGACAGCCGAACACTGAAGCTTTCTTT; cdr3_aa: CASSQVGQPNTEAFF; j_call: TRBJ1-1; d_call: NA; v_call: TRBV4-1; clone_size: NA
cdr3_nt: TGTGCCAGCTCGGGGGACGGGATACACTATGGCTACACCTTC; cdr3_aa: CASSGDGIHYGYTF; j_call: TRBJ1-2; d_call: NA; v_call: TRBV18; clone_size: medium-sized
cdr3_nt: TGTGCCAGCAGCCAACGACAGGTCCCCACAGATACGCAGTATTTT; cdr3_aa: CASSQRQVPTDTQYF; j_call: TRBJ2-3; d_call: NA; v_call: TRBV4-2; clone_size: NA
cdr3_nt: TGTGCCAGCAGCGTCGGGACTAGCGGGAGCCTGGGGGAGACCCAGTACTTC; cdr3_aa: CASSVGTSGSLGETQYF; j_call: TRBJ2-5; d_call: TRBD2; v_call: TRBV9; clone_size: NA
cdr3_nt: TGCAGCGTTGAAGAAAGGGACAGCTACGAGCAGTACTTC; cdr3_aa: CSVEERDSYEQYF; j_call: TRBJ2-7; d_call: TRBD1; v_call: TRBV29-1; clone_size: NA
cdr3_nt: TGCGCCAGCAGTCAGTCCCTAGCGGATTACTTCACCGGGGAGCTGTTTTTT; cdr3_aa: CASSQSLADYFTGELFF; j_call: TRBJ2-2; d_call: TRBD2; v_call: TRBV23-1; clone_size: NA
cdr3_nt: TGCAGCGTTGTAGGGAGAGGTACAGATACGCAGTATTTT; cdr3_aa: CSVVGRGTDTQYF; j_call: TRBJ2-3; d_call: NA; v_call: TRBV29-1; clone_size: NA
cdr3_nt: TGTGCCAGCAGCTCCCGGGACGCCAGCTCCTACGAGCAGTACTTC; cdr3_aa: CASSSRDASSYEQYF; j_call: TRBJ2-7; d_call: NA; v_call: TRBV7-9; clone_size: NA
cdr3_nt: TGCAGCGTTGAACCAGGGGATGGGGGTGGCTACACCTTC; cdr3_aa: CSVEPGDGGGYTF; j_call: TRBJ1-2; d_call: NA; v_call: TRBV29-1; clone_size: few
cdr3_nt: TGCAGCGTTGGGGAATTCTACGAGCAGTACTTC; cdr3_aa: CSVGEFYEQYF; j_call: TRBJ2-7; d_call: NA; v_call: TRBV29-1; clone_size: NA
cdr3_nt: TGTGCCAGCAGCTTAGAGGCTGGGTACTATGGCTACACCTTC; cdr3_aa: CASSLEAGYYGYTF; j_call: TRBJ1-2; d_call: NA; v_call: TRBV11-3; clone_size: NA
cdr3_nt: TGTGCCAGCATCGGAACGACAGGATCTAGCACAGATACGCAGTATTTT; cdr3_aa: CASIGTTGSSTDTQYF; j_call: TRBJ2-3; d_call: NA; v_call: TRBV7-9; clone_size: few
cdr3_nt: TGTGCCAGCAGCGTAGAAACTAGCGGGAGGATTGAGCAGTTCTTC; cdr3_aa: CASSVETSGRIEQFF; j_call: TRBJ2-1; d_call: TRBD2; v_call: TRBV9; clone_size: NA
cdr3_nt: TGTGCCTGGAGTCCCGGACTAGCGGGGGGGAACACCGGGGAGCTGTTTTTT; cdr3_aa: CAWSPGLAGGNTGELFF; j_call: TRBJ2-2; d_call: TRBD2; v_call: TRBV30; clone_size: NA
cdr3_nt: TGTGCCACCAGGGTCTCGACAGCCATCCTCTATGGCTACACCTTC; cdr3_aa: CATRVSTAILYGYTF; j_call: TRBJ1-2; d_call: NA; v_call: TRBV15; clone_size: NA
cdr3_nt: TGTGCCAGCAGCTACGGGAATGAGCAGTTCTTC; cdr3_aa: CASSYGNEQFF; j_call: TRBJ2-1; d_call: NA; v_call: TRBV7-9; clone_size: few
cdr3_nt: TGTGCCAGCAGTGAAGTATACAGGGGAGTAGATACGCAGTATTTT; cdr3_aa: CASSEVYRGVDTQYF; j_call: TRBJ2-3; d_call: TRBD1; v_call: TRBV25-1; clone_size: NA
cdr3_nt: TGCAGCGTTGAAGGAGGGGATGGCTACACCTTC; cdr3_aa: CSVEGGDGYTF; j_call: TRBJ1-2; d_call: NA; v_call: TRBV29-1; clone_size: NA
cdr3_nt: TGCAGCGTTTGGACAGGGAACACCGGGGAGCTGTTTTTT; cdr3_aa: CSVWTGNTGELFF; j_call: TRBJ2-2; d_call: TRBD1; v_call: TRBV29-1; clone_size: NA
cdr3_nt: TGCAGCGTTGGTTCAGGGTACGAGCAGTACTTC; cdr3_aa: CSVGSGYEQYF; j_call: TRBJ2-7; d_call: NA; v_call: TRBV29-1; clone_size: few
cdr3_nt: TGCGCCAGCAGCTCCACGCTGGGGGAGGCCGATACGCAGTATTTT; cdr3_aa: CASSSTLGEADTQYF; j_call: TRBJ2-3; d_call: NA; v_call: TRBV5-1; clone_size: few
cdr3_nt: TGTGCCAGCAGCTTAGGGCAGAGCTCCTACGAGCAGTACTTC; cdr3_aa: CASSLGQSSYEQYF; j_call: TRBJ2-7; d_call: NA; v_call: TRBV7-9; clone_size: NA
cdr3_nt: TGTGCCAGCAGCTTAATGGACAGGGGGAATCAGCCCCAGCATTTT; cdr3_aa: CASSLMDRGNQPQHF; j_call: TRBJ1-5; d_call: TRBD1; v_call: TRBV7-6; clone_size: NA
cdr3_nt: TGTGCCGTCGAGCCACACCCGGAGGACACCGGGGAGCTGTTTTTT; cdr3_aa: CAVEPHPEDTGELFF; j_call: TRBJ2-2; d_call: NA; v_call: TRBV6-1; clone_size: many
cdr3_nt: TGCAGCGTTGAAGATGTGGGTTCTTATGGCTACACCTTC; cdr3_aa: CSVEDVGSYGYTF; j_call: TRBJ1-2; d_call: NA; v_call: TRBV29-1; clone_size: NA
cdr3_nt: TGCAGCGCGGTAGCGGTAACCTACAATGAGCAGTTCTTC; cdr3_aa: CSAVAVTYNEQFF; j_call: TRBJ2-1; d_call: NA; v_call: TRBV29-1; clone_size: NA
cdr3_nt: TGTGCCAGCCGCCTAGCGAACCCCTACAATGAGCAGTTCTTC; cdr3_aa: CASRLANPYNEQFF; j_call: TRBJ2-1; d_call: NA; v_call: TRBV27; clone_size: few
cdr3_nt: TGTGCCAGCAGCTCGTATTCGGGAGCAGGAGAGACCCAGTACTTC; cdr3_aa: CASSSYSGAGETQYF; j_call: TRBJ2-5; d_call: NA; v_call: TRBV11-2; clone_size: NA
cdr3_nt: TGTGCCAGCAGCATGTTGGGACTAGCGGAAGAGACCCAGTACTTC; cdr3_aa: CASSMLGLAEETQYF; j_call: TRBJ2-5; d_call: TRBD2; v_call: TRBV7-9; clone_size: many
cdr3_nt: TGCGCCAGCAGCTCAGACAGGGGGGGTCCGGATACGCAGTATTTT; cdr3_aa: CASSSDRGGPDTQYF; j_call: TRBJ2-3; d_call: TRBD1; v_call: TRBV5-1; clone_size: few
cdr3_nt: TGTGCCAGCAGCTTAAGGGCAGACACCGGGGAGCTGTTTTTT; cdr3_aa: CASSLRADTGELFF; j_call: TRBJ2-2; d_call: NA; v_call: TRBV7-9; clone_size: few
cdr3_nt: TGTGCCATCAGTGCCGCTAGCGGGAGGGAGACCCAGTACTTC; cdr3_aa: CAISAASGRETQYF; j_call: TRBJ2-5; d_call: TRBD2; v_call: TRBV10-3; clone_size: NA
cdr3_nt: TGCAGCGCCCTGGCTACAACAAGGGGTTCTGGGGCCAACGTCCTGACTTTC; cdr3_aa: CSALATTRGSGANVLTF; j_call: TRBJ2-6; d_call: NA; v_call: TRBV29-1; clone_size: NA
cdr3_nt: TGTGCCAGCATCGACTCCCGGGGTGAGCAGTTCTTC; cdr3_aa: CASIDSRGEQFF; j_call: TRBJ2-1; d_call: NA; v_call: TRBV6-5; clone_size: NA
cdr3_nt: TGTGCCAGCGGATCATGGACCTACGAGCAGTACTTC; cdr3_aa: CASGSWTYEQYF; j_call: TRBJ2-7; d_call: NA; v_call: TRBV7-9; clone_size: NA
cdr3_nt: TGTGCCAGCAGTCCCATCCCCACAGATACGCAGTATTTT; cdr3_aa: CASSPIPTDTQYF; j_call: TRBJ2-3; d_call: NA; v_call: TRBV27; clone_size: few
cdr3_nt: TGTGCCAGCAGCACCGCCGTAAACACCGGGGAGCTGTTTTTT; cdr3_aa: CASSTAVNTGELFF; j_call: TRBJ2-2; d_call: NA; v_call: TRBV13; clone_size: few
cdr3_nt: TGTGCCAGCAGCGTCGCCGGGGAGCTGTTTTTT; cdr3_aa: CASSVAGELFF; j_call: TRBJ2-2; d_call: NA; v_call: TRBV9; clone_size: few
cdr3_nt: TGTGCCAGCAGCCTACGGGACAGGGGACTCACAGATACGCAGTATTTT; cdr3_aa: CASSLRDRGLTDTQYF; j_call: TRBJ2-3; d_call: TRBD1; v_call: TRBV7-2; clone_size: once